Listed below are T cell receptor beta chains from one sample, sequenced in a study of blood T cell dynamics during melanoma immunotherapy. Here immunoSEQ multiplex PCR was the method, and the copy in TCRdb shows in-frame clones only, minus some. The repertoire consists of over 14,000 clones, with about 83% occurring once and the leading ten covering 4.6%. The sample consisted of blood, taken from a patient treated with checkpoint blockade. The receptors were gathered from a human donor with melanoma. Each CDR3 is given with its conserved first and last residue. Each record gives: clone size, V gene, D gene, J gene, CDR3 DNA, CDR3 protein. The D gene is left open where the match is weak. A row's size may be missing; if present it is once, few, many or a size class.

clone size: .
V gene: TRBV4-2
D gene: .
J gene: TRBJ1-1
CDR3 DNA: TGTGCCAGCAGCCAAGTCTCTATGAACACTGAAGCTTTCTTT
CDR3 protein: CASSQVSMNTEAFF

clone size: .
V gene: TRBV7-3
D gene: .
J gene: TRBJ2-2
CDR3 DNA: TGTGCCAGCAGCTTAATCGGGGCTCGGAACACCGGGGAGCTGTTTTTT
CDR3 protein: CASSLIGARNTGELFF

clone size: .
V gene: TRBV7-2
D gene: TRBD2
J gene: TRBJ2-1
CDR3 DNA: TGTGCCAGCAGCCCCAGACTAGCGGGGACCACCTACAATGAGCAGTTCTTC
CDR3 protein: CASSPRLAGTTYNEQFF

clone size: .
V gene: TRBV5-8
D gene: .
J gene: TRBJ2-7
CDR3 DNA: TGTGCCAGCAGCCTTTTAGCGGTGTTAGGGGAGCAGTACTTC
CDR3 protein: CASSLLAVLGEQYF

clone size: .
V gene: TRBV6-5
D gene: .
J gene: TRBJ2-3
CDR3 DNA: TGTGCCAGCAGTTACTCCTCCACAGATACGCAGTATTTT
CDR3 protein: CASSYSSTDTQYF

clone size: .
V gene: TRBV6-4
D gene: .
J gene: TRBJ2-7
CDR3 DNA: TGTGCCAGCAGGGCGGGCGGGGGCCCCTACGAGCAGTACTTC
CDR3 protein: CASRAGGGPYEQYF

clone size: once
V gene: TRBV7-8
D gene: .
J gene: TRBJ1-1
CDR3 DNA: TGTGCCAGCAGCTTAACAACAGGGAACGTGAACACTGAAGCTTTCTTT
CDR3 protein: CASSLTTGNVNTEAFF

clone size: .
V gene: TRBV7-3
D gene: .
J gene: TRBJ2-3
CDR3 DNA: TGTGCCAGCAGCTTATTATCCTTCGAGGATACGCAGTATTTT
CDR3 protein: CASSLLSFEDTQYF

clone size: .
V gene: TRBV19
D gene: .
J gene: TRBJ1-1
CDR3 DNA: TGTGCCAGTAGTCCACGGACCCAGACTGAGGCTTTCTTT
CDR3 protein: CASSPRTQTEAFF

clone size: .
V gene: TRBV6-4
D gene: .
J gene: TRBJ2-1
CDR3 DNA: TGTGCCAGCAGCAGGGGCAATGAGCAGTTCTTC
CDR3 protein: CASSRGNEQFF

clone size: .
V gene: TRBV4-1
D gene: .
J gene: TRBJ2-3
CDR3 DNA: TGCGCCAGCAGCCAACCGCACTACACAGATACGCAGTATTTT
CDR3 protein: CASSQPHYTDTQYF

clone size: .
V gene: TRBV9
D gene: .
J gene: TRBJ2-1
CDR3 DNA: TGTGCCAGCAGGGGGGAGCTGGAAATGGACAATGAGCAGTTCTTC
CDR3 protein: CASRGELEMDNEQFF

clone size: few
V gene: TRBV18
D gene: TRBD1
J gene: TRBJ1-5
CDR3 DNA: TGTGCCAGCTCAAAGGGGGCAGCTCAGCCCCAGCATTTT
CDR3 protein: CASSKGAAQPQHF

clone size: .
V gene: TRBV28
D gene: TRBD2
J gene: TRBJ2-7
CDR3 DNA: TGTGCCAGCAGTCCGCCTCGGGGGGAGGGAACCGAGCAGTACTTC
CDR3 protein: CASSPPRGEGTEQYF

clone size: .
V gene: TRBV7-3
D gene: .
J gene: TRBJ1-3
CDR3 DNA: TGTGCCAGCAGCTCCGGGTTCGCTGGAAACACCATATATTTT
CDR3 protein: CASSSGFAGNTIYF

clone size: .
V gene: TRBV6-1
D gene: .
J gene: TRBJ1-5
CDR3 DNA: TGTGCCAGCAGTGTCTCTCAGGGACTCAATCAGCCCCAGCATTTT
CDR3 protein: CASSVSQGLNQPQHF

clone size: .
V gene: TRBV5-1
D gene: .
J gene: TRBJ2-3
CDR3 DNA: TGCGCCAGCAGCGGGGACGGTAACACAGATACGCAGTATTTT
CDR3 protein: CASSGDGNTDTQYF

clone size: .
V gene: TRBV6-5
D gene: TRBD1
J gene: TRBJ1-3
CDR3 DNA: TGTGCCAGCAGTAAGGGACAGGGTGCCGGAAACACCATATATTTT
CDR3 protein: CASSKGQGAGNTIYF

clone size: .
V gene: TRBV18
D gene: .
J gene: TRBJ2-7
CDR3 DNA: TGTGCCAGCTCACCAGGCGGGGAGAAAAACTACGAGCAGTACTTC
CDR3 protein: CASSPGGEKNYEQYF

clone size: .
V gene: TRBV23-1
D gene: TRBD1
J gene: TRBJ2-7
CDR3 DNA: TGCGCCAGCATAGGCGGGCCAAGCGCCGGGACAGGGGCCCACGAGCAGTACTTC
CDR3 protein: CASIGGPSAGTGAHEQYF

clone size: .
V gene: TRBV11-3
D gene: .
J gene: TRBJ1-3
CDR3 DNA: TGTGCCAGCAGCTTAGAGGGGACGGCCGCGGACACCATATATTTT
CDR3 protein: CASSLEGTAADTIYF

clone size: .
V gene: TRBV10-3
D gene: .
J gene: TRBJ2-1
CDR3 DNA: TGTGCCACCGCCACTACCCGGGACGGTTCTTACAATGAGCAGTTCTTC
CDR3 protein: CATATTRDGSYNEQFF

clone size: few
V gene: TRBV10-1
D gene: .
J gene: TRBJ1-1
CDR3 DNA: TGCGCCAGCAGCAGGGAACCGAACACTGAAGCTTTCTTT
CDR3 protein: CASSREPNTEAFF

clone size: once
V gene: TRBV5-1
D gene: .
J gene: TRBJ1-2
CDR3 DNA: TGCGCCAGCAGCTTGCTGACAAGGGTTAACTATGGCTACACCTTC
CDR3 protein: CASSLLTRVNYGYTF

clone size: .
V gene: TRBV5-8
D gene: .
J gene: TRBJ1-3
CDR3 DNA: TGTGCCAGCAGCTTTATCACGGGACCCGGAAACACCATATATTTT
CDR3 protein: CASSFITGPGNTIYF

clone size: .
V gene: TRBV5-4
D gene: TRBD2
J gene: TRBJ2-3
CDR3 DNA: TGTGCCAGCAGCTGGACTAGCGGGGGGGCTGGCACAGATACGCAGTATTTT
CDR3 protein: CASSWTSGGAGTDTQYF

clone size: once
V gene: TRBV6-1
D gene: .
J gene: TRBJ1-6
CDR3 DNA: TGTGCCAGCACCCCTGCAGGGCCATCACCCCTCCACTTT
CDR3 protein: CASTPAGPSPLHF

clone size: .
V gene: TRBV6-1
D gene: TRBD1
J gene: TRBJ2-7
CDR3 DNA: TGTGCCAGCACCCCGGGACAGGGGGCGTCCGAGCAGTACTTC
CDR3 protein: CASTPGQGASEQYF

clone size: .
V gene: TRBV18
D gene: .
J gene: TRBJ1-1
CDR3 DNA: TGTGCCAGCTCTAGAATCCCGGCTGAAGCTTTCTTT
CDR3 protein: CASSRIPAEAFF

clone size: .
V gene: TRBV27
D gene: .
J gene: TRBJ1-1
CDR3 DNA: TGTGCCAGCAGTCAGGGGCCTGGTGGAGCTTTCTTT
CDR3 protein: CASSQGPGGAFF

clone size: .
V gene: TRBV11-2
D gene: .
J gene: TRBJ1-1
CDR3 DNA: TGTGCCAGCAGTCGACTTGTTGGGGGGATGAACACTGAAGCTTTCTTT
CDR3 protein: CASSRLVGGMNTEAFF

clone size: .
V gene: TRBV7-9
D gene: .
J gene: TRBJ1-5
CDR3 DNA: TGTGCCAGCAGCTTCGGCGGCTTACCCAATCAGCCCCAGCATTTT
CDR3 protein: CASSFGGLPNQPQHF

clone size: few
V gene: TRBV7-3
D gene: .
J gene: TRBJ2-2
CDR3 DNA: TGTGCCAGCAGCCAGGGGAGCCTAAACACCGGGGAGCTGTTTTTT
CDR3 protein: CASSQGSLNTGELFF

clone size: .
V gene: TRBV5-1
D gene: .
J gene: TRBJ2-7
CDR3 DNA: TGCGCCAGCAGCTTGCTGAAGGGACGTTCGTCCTACGAGCAGTACTTC
CDR3 protein: CASSLLKGRSSYEQYF

clone size: .
V gene: TRBV6-5
D gene: TRBD2
J gene: TRBJ2-7
CDR3 DNA: TGTGCCAGCAGTCTTAGCGGGGGGCAAGTCTACGAGCAGTACTTC
CDR3 protein: CASSLSGGQVYEQYF

clone size: .
V gene: TRBV19
D gene: .
J gene: TRBJ2-7
CDR3 DNA: TGTGCCAGTAGTAGCCCATATGGGAAAACCTACGAGCAGTACTTC
CDR3 protein: CASSSPYGKTYEQYF

clone size: .
V gene: TRBV27
D gene: .
J gene: TRBJ1-2
CDR3 DNA: TGTGCCAGCAGTTTAGGGGCAGGGTCAGTCTATGGCTACACCTTC
CDR3 protein: CASSLGAGSVYGYTF